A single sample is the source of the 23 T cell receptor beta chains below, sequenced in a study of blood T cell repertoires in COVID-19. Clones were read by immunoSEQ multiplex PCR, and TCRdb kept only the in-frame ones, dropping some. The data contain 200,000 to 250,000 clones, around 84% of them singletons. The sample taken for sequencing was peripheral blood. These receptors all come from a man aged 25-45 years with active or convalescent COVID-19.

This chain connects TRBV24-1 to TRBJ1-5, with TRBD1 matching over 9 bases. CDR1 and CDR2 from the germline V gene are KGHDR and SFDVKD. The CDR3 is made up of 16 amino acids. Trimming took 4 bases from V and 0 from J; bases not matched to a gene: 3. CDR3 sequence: CATSDPTGGSNQPQHF. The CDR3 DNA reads TGTGCCACCAGTGACCCGACAGGGGGTAGCAATCAGCCCCAGCATTTT.

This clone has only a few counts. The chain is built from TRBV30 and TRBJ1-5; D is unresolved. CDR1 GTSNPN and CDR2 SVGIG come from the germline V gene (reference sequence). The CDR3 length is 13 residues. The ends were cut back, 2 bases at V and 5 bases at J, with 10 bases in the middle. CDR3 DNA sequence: TGTGCCTGGAGTATAGGAGACCATCAGCCCCAGCATTTT. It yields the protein CAWSIGDHQPQHF.

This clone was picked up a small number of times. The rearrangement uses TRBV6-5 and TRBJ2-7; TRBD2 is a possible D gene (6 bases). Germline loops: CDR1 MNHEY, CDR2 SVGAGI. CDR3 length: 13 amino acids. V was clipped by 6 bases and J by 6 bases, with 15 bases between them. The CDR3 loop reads CASSPRAGLEQYF. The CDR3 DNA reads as TGTGCCAGCAGCCCACGGGCGGGGCTCGAGCAGTACTTC.

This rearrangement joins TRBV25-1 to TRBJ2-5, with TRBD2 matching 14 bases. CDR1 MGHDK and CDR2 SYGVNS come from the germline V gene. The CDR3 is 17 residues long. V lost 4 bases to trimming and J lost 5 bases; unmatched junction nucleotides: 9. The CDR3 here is CASSGHRLAGGRETQYF. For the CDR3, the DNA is TGTGCCAGCAGTGGGCACCGACTAGCGGGGGGGCGGGAGACCCAGTACTTC.

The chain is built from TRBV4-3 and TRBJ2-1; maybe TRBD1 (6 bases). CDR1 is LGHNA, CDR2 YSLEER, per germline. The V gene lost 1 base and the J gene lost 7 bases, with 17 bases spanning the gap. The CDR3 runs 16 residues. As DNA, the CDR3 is TGCGCCAGCAGCCAAGTATGGGACATCCGTGGGAATGAGCAGTTCTTC. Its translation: CASSQVWDIRGNEQFF.

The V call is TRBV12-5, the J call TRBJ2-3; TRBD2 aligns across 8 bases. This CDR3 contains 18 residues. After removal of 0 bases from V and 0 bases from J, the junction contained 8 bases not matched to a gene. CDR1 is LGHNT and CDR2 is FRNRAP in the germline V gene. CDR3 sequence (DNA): TGTGCTAGTGGTTTGGTAAAGACGGGGGGGCTTAGCACAGATACGCAGTATTTT. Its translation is CASGLVKTGGLSTDTQYF.

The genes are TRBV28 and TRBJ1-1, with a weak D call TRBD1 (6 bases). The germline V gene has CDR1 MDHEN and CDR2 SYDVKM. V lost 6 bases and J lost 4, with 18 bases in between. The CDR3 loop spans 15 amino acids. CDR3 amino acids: CASSPTTIQGTEAFF. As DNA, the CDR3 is TGTGCCAGCAGCCCCACCACCATACAGGGCACTGAAGCTTTCTTT. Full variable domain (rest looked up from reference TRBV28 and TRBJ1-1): DVKVTQSSRYLVKRTGEKVFLECVQDMDHENMFWYRQDPGLGLRLIYFSYDVKMKEKGDIPEGYSVSREKKERFSLILESASTNQTSMYLCASSPTTIQGTEAFFGQGTRLTVV.

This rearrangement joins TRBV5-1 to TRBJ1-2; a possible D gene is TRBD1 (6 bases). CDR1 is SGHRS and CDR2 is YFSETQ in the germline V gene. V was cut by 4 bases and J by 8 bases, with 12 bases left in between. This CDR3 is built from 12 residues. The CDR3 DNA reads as TGCGCCAGCAGCAACAGGGCTGGCGGCTACACCTTC. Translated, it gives CASSNRAGGYTF.

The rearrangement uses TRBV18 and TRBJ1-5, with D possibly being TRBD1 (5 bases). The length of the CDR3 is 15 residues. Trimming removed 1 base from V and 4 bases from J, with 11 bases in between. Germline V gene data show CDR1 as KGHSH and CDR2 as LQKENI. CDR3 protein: CASSPLQGLNQPQHF. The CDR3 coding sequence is TGTGCCAGCTCACCACTGCAGGGACTTAATCAGCCCCAGCATTTT.

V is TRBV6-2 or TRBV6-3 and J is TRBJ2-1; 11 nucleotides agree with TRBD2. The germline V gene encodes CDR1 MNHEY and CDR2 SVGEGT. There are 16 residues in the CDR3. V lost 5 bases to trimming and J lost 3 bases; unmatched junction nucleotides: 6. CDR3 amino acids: CASSPTGTSGYNEQFF. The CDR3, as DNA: TGTGCCAGCAGTCCCACCGGGACTAGCGGCTACAATGAGCAGTTCTTC.

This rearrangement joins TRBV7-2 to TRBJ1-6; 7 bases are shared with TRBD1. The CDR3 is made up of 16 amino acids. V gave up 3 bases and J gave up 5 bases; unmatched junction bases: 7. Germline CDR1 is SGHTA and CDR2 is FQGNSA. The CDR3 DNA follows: TGTGCCAGCAGCTTTCAGGGACAGACAAATAATTCACCCCTCCACTTT. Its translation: CASSFQGQTNNSPLHF.

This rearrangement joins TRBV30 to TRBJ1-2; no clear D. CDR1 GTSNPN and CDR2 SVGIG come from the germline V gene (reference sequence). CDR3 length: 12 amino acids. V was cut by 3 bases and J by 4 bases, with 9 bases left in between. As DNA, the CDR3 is TGTGCCTGGAGCCCTTTCTCCTATGGCTACACCTTC. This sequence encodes CAWSPFSYGYTF. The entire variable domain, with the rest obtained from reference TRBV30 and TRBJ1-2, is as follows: SQTIHQWPATLVQPVGSPLSLECTVEGTSNPNLYWYRQAAGRGLQLLFYSVGIGQISSEVPQNLSASRPQDRQFILSSKKLLLSDSGFYLCAWSPFSYGYTFGSGTRLTVV.

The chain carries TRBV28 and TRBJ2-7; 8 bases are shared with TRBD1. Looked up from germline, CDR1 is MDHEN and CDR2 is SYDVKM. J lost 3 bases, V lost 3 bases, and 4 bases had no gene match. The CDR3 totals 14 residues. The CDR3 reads CASSFPGQGYEQYF. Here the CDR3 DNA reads TGTGCCAGCAGTTTCCCCGGACAGGGCTACGAGCAGTACTTC.

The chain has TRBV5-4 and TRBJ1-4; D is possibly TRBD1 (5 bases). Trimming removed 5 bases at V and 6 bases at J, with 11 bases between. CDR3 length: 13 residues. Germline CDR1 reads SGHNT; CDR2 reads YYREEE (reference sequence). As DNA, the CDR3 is TGTGCCAGCAGACCTGCGGGGGATGAAAAACTGTTTTTT. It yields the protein CASRPAGDEKLFF.

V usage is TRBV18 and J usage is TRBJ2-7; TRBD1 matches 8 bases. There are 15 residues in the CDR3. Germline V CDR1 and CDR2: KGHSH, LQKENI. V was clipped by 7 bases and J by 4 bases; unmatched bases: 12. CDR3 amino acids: CASLQNRGSSYEQYF. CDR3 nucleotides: TGTGCCAGCTTACAAAACAGGGGGAGTAGTTACGAGCAGTACTTC.

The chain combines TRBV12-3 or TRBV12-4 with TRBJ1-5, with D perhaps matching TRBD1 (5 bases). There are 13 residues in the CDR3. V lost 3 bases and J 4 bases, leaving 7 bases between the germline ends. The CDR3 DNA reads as TGTGCCAGCAGTTTCAAGGGGAATCAGCCCCAGCATTTT. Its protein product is CASSFKGNQPQHF.

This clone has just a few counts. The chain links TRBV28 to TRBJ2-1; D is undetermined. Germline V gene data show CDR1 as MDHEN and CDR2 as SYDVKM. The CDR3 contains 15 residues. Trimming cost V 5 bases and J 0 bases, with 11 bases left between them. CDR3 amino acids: CASSPWASSYNEQFF. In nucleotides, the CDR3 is TGTGCCAGCAGTCCCTGGGCCTCCTCCTACAATGAGCAGTTCTTC.

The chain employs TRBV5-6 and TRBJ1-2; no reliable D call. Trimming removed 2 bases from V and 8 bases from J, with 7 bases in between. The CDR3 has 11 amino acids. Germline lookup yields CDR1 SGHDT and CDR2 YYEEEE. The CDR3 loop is CASSFSQGYTF. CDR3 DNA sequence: TGTGCCAGCAGCTTTTCCCAGGGCTACACCTTC.

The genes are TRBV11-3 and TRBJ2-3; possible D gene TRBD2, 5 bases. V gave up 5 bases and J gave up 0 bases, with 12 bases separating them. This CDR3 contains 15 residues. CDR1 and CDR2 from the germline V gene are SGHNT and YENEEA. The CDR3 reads CASSDRGGSTDTQYF. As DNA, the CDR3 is TGTGCCAGCAGCGATCGAGGAGGAAGCACAGATACGCAGTATTTT.

The CDR3 bases are TGTGCCAGCAGCCCGCTCGGGACAGGTGAAGCTTTCTTT. Residues: CASSPLGTGEAFF. The gene calls are TRBV3-1 (or the pseudogene TRBV3-2) and TRBJ1-1; 8 nucleotides line up with TRBD1. Looked up from germline, CDR1 is LGHDT and CDR2 is YNNKEL (reference sequence). With V trimmed by 4 bases and J by 7 bases, 5 bases remained unmatched. The CDR3 is made up of 13 amino acids.

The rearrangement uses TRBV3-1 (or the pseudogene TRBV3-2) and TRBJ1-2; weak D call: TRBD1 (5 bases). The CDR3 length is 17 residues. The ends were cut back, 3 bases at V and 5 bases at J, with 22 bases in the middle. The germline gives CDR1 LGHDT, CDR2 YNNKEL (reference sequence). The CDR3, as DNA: TGTGCCAGCAGCCAGGCCCAATCCCGGGGGGGGTTTTATGGCTACACCTTC. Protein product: CASSQAQSRGGFYGYTF.

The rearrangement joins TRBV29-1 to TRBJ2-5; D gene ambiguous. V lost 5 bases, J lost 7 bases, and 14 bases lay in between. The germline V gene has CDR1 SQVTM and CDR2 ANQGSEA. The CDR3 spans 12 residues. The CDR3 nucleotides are TGCAGCGTTTTCCCGATCCGCGGGACCCAGTACTTC. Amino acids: CSVFPIRGTQYF.

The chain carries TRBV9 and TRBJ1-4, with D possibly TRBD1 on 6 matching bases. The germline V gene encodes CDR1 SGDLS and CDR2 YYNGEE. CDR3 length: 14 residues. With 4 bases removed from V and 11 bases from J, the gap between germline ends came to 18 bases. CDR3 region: CASSPRTDGEKLFF. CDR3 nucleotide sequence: TGTGCCAGCAGCCCCCGGACAGATGGTGAGAAACTGTTTTTT.